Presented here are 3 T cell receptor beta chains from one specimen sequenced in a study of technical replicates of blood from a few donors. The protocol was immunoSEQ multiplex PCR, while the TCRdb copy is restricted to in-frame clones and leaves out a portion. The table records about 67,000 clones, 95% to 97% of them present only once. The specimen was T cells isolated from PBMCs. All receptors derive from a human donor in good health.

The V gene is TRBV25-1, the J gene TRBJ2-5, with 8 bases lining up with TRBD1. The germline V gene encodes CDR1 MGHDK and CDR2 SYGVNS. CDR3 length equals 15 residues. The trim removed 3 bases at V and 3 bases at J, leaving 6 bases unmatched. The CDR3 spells CASSDPETGEETQYF. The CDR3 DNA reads TGTGCCAGCAGTGACCCAGAGACAGGGGAAGAGACCCAGTACTTC.

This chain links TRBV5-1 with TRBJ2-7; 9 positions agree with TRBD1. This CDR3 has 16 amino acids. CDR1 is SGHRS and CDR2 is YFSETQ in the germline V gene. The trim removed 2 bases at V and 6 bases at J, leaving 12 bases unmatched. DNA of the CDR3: TGCGCCAGCAGCTTAGCGTACGGGACAGGGCGGATCGAGCAGTACTTC. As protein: CASSLAYGTGRIEQYF.

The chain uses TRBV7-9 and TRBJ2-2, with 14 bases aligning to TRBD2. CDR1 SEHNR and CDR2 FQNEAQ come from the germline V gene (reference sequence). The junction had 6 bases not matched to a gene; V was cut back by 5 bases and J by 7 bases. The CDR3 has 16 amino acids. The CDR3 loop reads CASSPGLAGVHGELFF. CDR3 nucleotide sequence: TGTGCCAGCAGCCCGGGACTAGCGGGAGTGCACGGGGAGCTGTTTTTT.